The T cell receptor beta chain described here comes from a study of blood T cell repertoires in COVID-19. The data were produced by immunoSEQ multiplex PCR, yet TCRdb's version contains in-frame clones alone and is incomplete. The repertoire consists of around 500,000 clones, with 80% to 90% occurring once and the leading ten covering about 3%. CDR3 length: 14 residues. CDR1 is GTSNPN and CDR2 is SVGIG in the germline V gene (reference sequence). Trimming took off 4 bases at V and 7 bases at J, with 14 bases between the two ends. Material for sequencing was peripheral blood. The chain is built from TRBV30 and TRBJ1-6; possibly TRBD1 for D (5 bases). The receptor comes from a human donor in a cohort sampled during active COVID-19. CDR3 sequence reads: CAWTSDIPNSPLHF. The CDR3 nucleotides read TGTGCCTGGACCTCGGACATCCCAAATTCACCCCTCCACTTT. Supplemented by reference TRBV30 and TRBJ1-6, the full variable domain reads SQTIHQWPATLVQPVGSPLSLECTVEGTSNPNLYWYRQAAGRGLQLLFYSVGIGQISSEVPQNLSASRPQDRQFILSSKKLLLSDSGFYLCAWTSDIPNSPLHFGNGTRLTVT.